These T cell receptor beta chains were read from a single sample in a study of blood T cell repertoires in COVID-19. Method: immunoSEQ multiplex PCR; TCRdb's copy keeps in-frame clones and lacks some. The data show roughly 250,000 clones, with around 88% seen just once and more than 0.95% held by the top ten. Sequenced material: PBMCs or T cells enriched from blood (not recorded which). The source of these receptors is a woman in her thirties or forties with acute COVID-19. Both conserved end residues are part of each CDR3. A D gene is named only where the DNA matches it firmly. Clone size is stated in some rows and not others, as once, few, many or a class when expanded.

d_call: TRBD1
clone_size: -
v_call: TRBV7-2
cdr3_length: 16
j_call: TRBJ1-6
cdr3_aa: CASSLAGQGNNSPLHF
cdr3_nt: TGTGCCAGCAGCTTAGCGGGACAGGGCAATAATTCACCCCTCCACTTT

d_call: -
clone_size: once
v_call: TRBV2
cdr3_length: 12
j_call: TRBJ1-5
cdr3_aa: CASNVRYQPQHF
cdr3_nt: TGTGCCAGTAATGTACGGTATCAGCCCCAGCATTTT

d_call: TRBD1
clone_size: -
v_call: TRBV18
cdr3_length: 17
j_call: TRBJ1-3
cdr3_aa: CASSPAPGQNSGNTIYF
cdr3_nt: TGTGCCAGCTCACCCGCACCGGGACAGAACTCTGGAAACACCATATATTTT

d_call: -
clone_size: -
v_call: TRBV15
cdr3_length: 16
j_call: TRBJ1-5
cdr3_aa: CATSRDGQGNVRTQHF
cdr3_nt: TGTGCCACCAGCAGAGATGGGCAGGGGAACGTTCGGACCCAGCATTTT

d_call: -
clone_size: few
v_call: TRBV3-1/TRBV3-2
cdr3_length: 14
j_call: TRBJ1-1
cdr3_aa: CASSPQARGNEAFF
cdr3_nt: TGTGCCAGCAGCCCGCAGGCGAGAGGGAATGAAGCTTTCTTT

d_call: -
clone_size: -
v_call: TRBV30
cdr3_length: 13
j_call: TRBJ1-6
cdr3_aa: CAWTGQGGSPLHF
cdr3_nt: TGTGCCTGGACAGGGCAAGGGGGTTCACCCCTCCACTTT

d_call: TRBD2
clone_size: -
v_call: TRBV18
cdr3_length: 18
j_call: TRBJ2-3
cdr3_aa: CASSPRVIAGGPTDTQYF
cdr3_nt: TGTGCCAGCTCACCACGCGTGATAGCGGGGGGACCCACAGATACGCAGTATTTT

d_call: -
clone_size: -
v_call: TRBV7-2
cdr3_length: 14
j_call: TRBJ1-3
cdr3_aa: CASSLVGAGNTIYF
cdr3_nt: TGTGCCAGCAGCTTAGTCGGGGCTGGAAACACCATATATTTT

d_call: TRBD1
clone_size: -
v_call: TRBV18
cdr3_length: 14
j_call: TRBJ2-7
cdr3_aa: CASSPATGEDEQYF
cdr3_nt: TGTGCCAGCTCACCCGCGACAGGGGAGGACGAGCAGTACTTC

d_call: -
clone_size: -
v_call: TRBV21-1
cdr3_length: 16
j_call: TRBJ2-7
cdr3_aa: CASSKRCREGSYEQYF
cdr3_nt: TGTGCCAGCAGCAAAAGGTGCCGGGAGGGCTCCTACGAGCAGTACTTC

d_call: TRBD1
clone_size: -
v_call: TRBV19
cdr3_length: 14
j_call: TRBJ1-4
cdr3_aa: CASSTGQSREKLFF
cdr3_nt: TGTGCCAGTAGTACGGGACAGTCTCGGGAAAAACTGTTTTTT

d_call: -
clone_size: -
v_call: TRBV7-6
cdr3_length: 15
j_call: TRBJ1-3
cdr3_aa: CASSLEGHTRDTIYF
cdr3_nt: TGTGCCAGCAGCTTAGAGGGACACACTCGGGACACCATATATTTT

d_call: -
clone_size: few
v_call: TRBV28
cdr3_length: 14
j_call: TRBJ1-1
cdr3_aa: CASSQIQGNTEAFF
cdr3_nt: TGTGCCAGCAGTCAGATACAGGGAAACACTGAAGCTTTCTTT

d_call: TRBD2
clone_size: -
v_call: TRBV5-1
cdr3_length: 18
j_call: TRBJ2-2
cdr3_aa: CASSLAQSSGENTGELFF
cdr3_nt: TGCGCCAGCAGCTTGGCCCAGTCTAGCGGGGAGAACACCGGGGAGCTGTTTTTT

d_call: -
clone_size: -
v_call: TRBV6-5
cdr3_length: 14
j_call: TRBJ1-3
cdr3_aa: CASSYGASGNTIYF
cdr3_nt: TGTGCCAGCAGTTACGGGGCTTCTGGAAACACCATATATTTT

d_call: -
clone_size: -
v_call: TRBV14
cdr3_length: 13
j_call: TRBJ1-2
cdr3_aa: CASSQVINYGYTF
cdr3_nt: TGTGCCAGCAGCCAAGTTATAAACTATGGCTACACCTTC

d_call: TRBD1
clone_size: -
v_call: TRBV29-1
cdr3_length: 12
j_call: TRBJ1-2
cdr3_aa: CSGGQDNYGYTF
cdr3_nt: TGCAGCGGGGGACAGGACAACTATGGCTACACCTTC

d_call: TRBD1
clone_size: -
v_call: TRBV27
cdr3_length: 16
j_call: TRBJ2-1
cdr3_aa: CASSSQTGGDYNEQFF
cdr3_nt: TGTGCCAGCAGTTCCCAAACAGGGGGCGATTACAATGAGCAGTTCTTC

d_call: TRBD2
clone_size: -
v_call: TRBV6-2/TRBV6-3
cdr3_length: 18
j_call: TRBJ2-5
cdr3_aa: CASSYGGVLAGGSETQYF
cdr3_nt: TGTGCCAGCAGTTACGGGGGTGTCCTAGCGGGAGGTTCAGAGACCCAGTACTTC

d_call: TRBD1
clone_size: -
v_call: TRBV25-1
cdr3_length: 15
j_call: TRBJ2-4
cdr3_aa: CASSGTGAVKNIQYF
cdr3_nt: TGTGCCAGCAGTGGGACAGGGGCGGTCAAAAACATTCAGTACTTC